This T cell receptor beta chain appears in the sequencing data of a study of blood T cell repertoires in COVID-19. The authors' processing: Nucleated cell number was recorded as an estimate derived from reference gene primer amplification. Data came from immunoSEQ multiplex PCR; TCRdb stores just in-frame clones and leaves some out. V and J calls and clone size are given by that table; D and trimming were obtained from the DNA. The sample comprises about 89,000 clones, approximately 89% of which are singletons, and about 0.51% rests with the top ten. Material for sequencing was peripheral blood. This receptor was obtained from a man aged 60-69 years with acute or convalescent COVID-19.

In DNA form, the CDR3 reads TGTGCCAGCAGCTTATTCCCACAGAGCTCGATTGGGTACGAGCAGTACTTC. Its translation is CASSLFPQSSIGYEQYF. The chain combines TRBV13 with TRBJ2-7; D gene uncertain. CDR3 length equals 17 residues. The germline V gene has CDR1 PRHDT and CDR2 FYEKMQ (reference sequence). The V end lost 2 bases, the J end lost 4 bases, and 21 bases lay between the germline ends. Together with reference TRBV13 and TRBJ2-7, the CDR3 gives the full variable domain: AAGVIQSPRHLIKEKRETATLKCYPIPRHDTVYWYQQGPGQDPQFLISFYEKMQSDKGSIPDRFSAQQFSDYHSELNMSSLELGDSALYFCASSLFPQSSIGYEQYFGPGTRLTVT.